The present T cell receptor (beta chain) was sequenced within a study of beta chain features in type 1 diabetes. In this sample, this clone turned up a few times. Its antigen is not identified. Regarding the study as a whole: Type 1 diabetes patients had fewer VDJ junction insertions and more deletions.

From germline, CDR1 is MNHNS and CDR2 SASEGT. V lost 2 bases to trimming and J lost 5 bases, with 18 bases between them. CDR3 length: 16 residues. Expressed TCRB transcripts were sequenced because the entire RNA isolate underwent reverse transcription. Sequenced by immunoSEQ multiplex PCR; TCRdb stores in-frame clones only, minus some. This sample has about 290,000 clones, with 8% found just once. The TCR originated in a woman aged 18 to 35 in good health. Sequencing was done on a sample of central memory CD4+ T cells from blood. The chain employs TRBV6-1 and TRBJ1-2, with unresolved D. CDR3 in amino acids: CASSERRSSRVYGYTF. In DNA form, the CDR3 reads TGTGCCAGCAGTGAACGCCGATCCTCCCGGGTATATGGCTACACCTTC.